This TCR beta chain appears in the sequencing data of a study of metastatic and nonmetastatic thyroid tumors. Study as a whole: Samples came from malignant and benign thyroid patients, and repertoires were compared across blood and tumor or nodule tissue. General observations from the study: Versus benign nodules, malignant thyroid tumors reportedly had significantly higher TCR beta diversity, in blood and tumor.

Germline-derived CDR1 and CDR2 are SGHVS and FQNEAQ. Trimming at V came to 6 bases and at J to 0 bases, leaving 4 bases not matched to a gene. The CDR3 consists of 15 residues. No treatment had been given to any patient before thyroid surgery. Per the original methods: Clinicopathological groups of papillary thyroid cancer showed CDR3 differences that were used to build a distant-metastasis classifier. TCRdb re-analyzed the PCR reads through MiXCR. The V and J calls follow TCRdb's processing rather than the paper's. The table records over 15,000 clones, approximately 30% of them present only once. Worth noting for this clone: Its antigen is not known.

V and J are TRBV7-8 and TRBJ2-1; 8 bases are a match to TRBD1. This clonotype was obtained from a male donor with papillary thyroid cancer or a benign thyroid nodule (not recorded which). Some clones in this sample may be carry-over from other donors' samples. The sample consisted of tumor tissue. Here the CDR3 reads CASSLGQGSYNEQFF. The DNA for the CDR3 is TGTGCCAGCAGTCTTGGACAGGGCTCCTACAATGAGCAGTTCTTC. Based on the CDR3 plus reference TRBV7-8 and TRBJ2-1, the full variable domain is GAGVSQSPRYKVAKRGQDVALRCDPISGHVSLFWYQQALGQGPEFLTYFQNEAQLDKSGLPSDRFFAERPEGSVSTLKIQRTQQEDSAVYLCASSLGQGSYNEQFFGPGTRLTVL.